What follows are 21 T cell receptor beta chains derived from one specimen sequenced in a study of breast tumors, draining lymph nodes, adjacent tissues. Breast cancer patients provided tissue from their axillary draining lymph nodes. TCRdb itself ran the multiplex PCR reads through MiXCR, one entry per CDR3 protein. The sample has 150,000 to 200,000 distinct CDR3 sequences, roughly a third seen once. Sequences were obtained from axillary lymph node tissue. These receptors were obtained from a female donor with breast cancer. Some clones in this sample may be carry-over from other donors' samples.

This clonotype was detected many times. A read error is likely, as this CDR3 ends without the conserved phenylalanine or tryptophan. Because the CDR3's place on the DNA is in doubt, the DNA is left out and the CDR3 is given as listed by TCRdb. J is TRBJ1-6 and V is TRBV13; TRBD1 is taken as the D call from the table, unchecked against the DNA. Germline V gives CDR1 PRHDT, CDR2 FYEKMQ (reference sequence). The CDR3 totals 13 residues, both ends included. The CDR3 region is CASSLGTGVPLNY.

This clonotype was seen at least ten times. The chain uses TRBV5-6 and TRBJ2-2; no firm D call. V was cut by 1 base and J by 6 bases, with 7 bases left in between. The V gene's germline CDR1 is SGHDT and CDR2 YYEEEE. The CDR3 length is 13 residues. Written as DNA, the CDR3 is TGTGCCAGCAGCTTGTGGGGATCCGGGGAGCTGTTTTTT. It codes for CASSLWGSGELFF.

Many counts were recorded for this clonotype. The chain recombines TRBV18 with TRBJ1-4, with D maybe TRBD1 (6 bases). Germline V gives CDR1 KGHSH, CDR2 LQKENI. There are 15 residues in the CDR3. V was cut by 3 bases and J by 8 bases, with 16 bases left in between. CDR3 DNA sequence: TGTGCCAGCTCACCGGACAGCTCCCACGGGGAAAAACTGTTTTTT. Translation: CASSPDSSHGEKLFF.

V usage is TRBV20-1 and J usage is TRBJ2-5; TRBD2 agrees at 9 bases. There are 15 residues in the CDR3. Germline V CDR1 and CDR2: DFQATT, SNEGSKA (reference sequence). The V and J ends lost 8 bases and 5 bases, in that order; junction bases with no gene match: 15. CDR3 in DNA: TGCAGTACTGTAGCGGGAGAGGTGTACAATGAGACCCAGTACTTC. This gives the protein CSTVAGEVYNETQYF.

At least ten counts were recorded for this clonotype. The chain combines TRBV2 with TRBJ2-1, with 11 bases matching TRBD2. The J segment lost 9 bases and the V segment lost 1 base, leaving 5 bases of the junction unmatched. Germline-derived CDR1 and CDR2 are SNHLY and FYNNEI. The CDR3 consists of 15 residues. CDR3 in amino acids: CASSEEASGRIEQFF. Written as DNA, the CDR3 is TGTGCCAGCAGTGAAGAGGCTAGCGGGAGGATTGAGCAGTTCTTC.

This clonotype was counted a few times. J is TRBJ2-1 and V is TRBV13; perhaps TRBD2 as D (6 bases). The length of the CDR3 is 16 residues. Germline-derived CDR1 and CDR2 are PRHDT and FYEKMQ (reference sequence). Between the trimmed V and J ends, which lost 4 bases and 3 bases, there was a span of 16 bases. In DNA form, the CDR3 reads TGTGCCAGCAGCTGGCGATCGGGAGCAGTCTACAATGAGCAGTTCTTC. The encoded protein is CASSWRSGAVYNEQFF.

This clonotype was picked up many times. V is TRBV2 and J is TRBJ2-3; 7 nucleotides agree with TRBD2. Unmatched junction bases numbered 12, after V lost 10 bases and J lost 2 bases. The CDR3 runs to 15 residues. Germline V CDR1 and CDR2: SNHLY, FYNNEI. The CDR3 reads CAIAKSAGNTDTQYF. In DNA, the CDR3 is TGTGCCATCGCAAAGTCAGCGGGGAACACAGATACGCAGTATTTT.

This clonotype was observed a few times. A much larger clone lies a single base off, so this may be a read error. V and J are TRBV5-8 and TRBJ2-7; tentative D call: TRBD1 (6 bases). The CDR3 is made up of 13 amino acids. The V end lost 7 bases, the J end lost 6 bases, and 17 bases lay between the germline ends. CDR1 is SGHTS and CDR2 is YDEGEE in the germline V gene. DNA for the CDR3: TGTGCCAGCGGCTATTGGACAGTACGCGAGCAGTACTTC. It is translated as CASGYWTVREQYF.

This clonotype was recorded many times. The chain couples TRBV2 to TRBJ1-5; D gene uncertain. This CDR3 has 13 residues. The germline CDR1 and CDR2 sequences are SNHLY and FYNNEI. V was shortened by 6 bases and J by 4 bases, with 10 bases between the two germline ends. CDR3: CASRSIANQPQHF. In nucleotides, the CDR3 is TGTGCCAGCAGGAGTATAGCAAATCAGCCCCAGCATTTT.

This clonotype was observed many times. The chain uses TRBV15 and TRBJ2-1; 7 nucleotides line up with TRBD2. Germline values: CDR1 LNHNV, CDR2 YYDKDF (reference sequence). V was pared by 6 bases and J by 5 bases, with 10 bases of the junction left unmatched. The length of the CDR3 is 15 residues. The CDR3 DNA follows: TGTGCCACCAGTCCCGGAGTAGCGGGCAACAATGAGCAGTTCTTC. Amino acids: CATSPGVAGNNEQFF.

On this clonotype itself: Being one base from a much bigger clone, this may be a read error. The V gene is TRBV6-5, the J gene TRBJ2-2; D remains unclear. Germline CDR1 and CDR2: MNHEY and SVGAGI. The CDR3 has 11 residues. The CDR3 region is CASSHSGELFF. The DNA of the CDR3 is TGTGCCAGCAGTCACTCCGGGGAGCTGTTTTTT.

V gene TRBV5-1 combines with J gene TRBJ1-4, with D possibly being TRBD1 (5 bases). The CDR3 covers 15 residues. The germline gives CDR1 SGHRS, CDR2 YFSETQ. V was clipped by 4 bases and J by 0 bases, with 10 bases between them. In nucleotides, the CDR3 is TGCGCCAGCAGCGTTGAAGGGGCAACTAATGAAAAACTGTTTTTT. Translation: CASSVEGATNEKLFF.

The gene calls are TRBV11-3 and TRBJ1-4; 10 bases agree with TRBD1. CDR1 and CDR2 (germline): SGHNT, YENEEA. With V trimmed by 5 bases and J by 6 bases, 9 bases remained unmatched. The CDR3 has 16 residues. The CDR3 sequence is CASSLRTGGSYEKLFF. The CDR3 nucleotides are TGTGCCAGCAGCCTACGGACAGGGGGGTCATATGAAAAACTGTTTTTT.

V is TRBV7-9 and J is TRBJ1-2, with TRBD1 as a possible D gene (5 bases). Trimming removed 5 bases at V and 7 bases at J, with 14 bases between. Per the germline V gene, CDR1 is SEHNR and CDR2 is FQNEAQ (reference sequence). This CDR3 contains 13 residues. CDR3 DNA sequence: TGTGCCAGCAGCCCCCGCGGGGGAGGTGGCTACACCTTC. Protein sequence: CASSPRGGGGYTF.

This clonotype was detected ten times or more. V and J are TRBV6-1 and TRBJ1-5; the D gene is possibly TRBD1 (5 bases). Trimming removed 1 base from V and 0 bases from J, with 10 bases in between. This CDR3 comprises 16 residues. Germline V gene data show CDR1 as MNHNS and CDR2 as SASEGT. In DNA form, the CDR3 reads TGTGCCAGCAGTGAAGTGACAGTTTATAGCAATCAGCCCCAGCATTTT. Its translation is CASSEVTVYSNQPQHF.

This clonotype was seen repeatedly, ten times or more. The chain uses TRBV20-1 and TRBJ2-5, with D maybe TRBD2 (6 bases). This CDR3 has 14 amino acids. CDR1 DFQATT and CDR2 SNEGSKA come from the germline V gene (reference sequence). V was clipped by 0 bases and J by 4 bases, with 12 bases between them. The CDR3 loop reads CSARDLASVETQYF. In nucleotides, the CDR3 is TGCAGTGCTAGAGATCTGGCTAGCGTAGAGACCCAGTACTTC.

Details on this clonotype: A much larger clone differs from this one at a single base, so this may be a read error. The rearrangement joins TRBV5-8 to TRBJ2-1; 9 bases fit TRBD2. Germline V CDR1 and CDR2: SGHTS, YDEGEE. This CDR3 is built from 12 residues. CDR3 bases: TGCGCCAGCAGAGCGGGGGGTAATGGGCAGTTCTTC. It yields the protein CASRAGGNGQFF.

This clonotype was counted ten times or more. The chain employs TRBV30 and TRBJ2-5, with D possibly matching TRBD2 (6 bases). The V end was cut by 0 bases, the J end by 5 bases, with 13 bases between. This CDR3 is 14 amino acids long. Germline lookup yields CDR1 GTSNPN and CDR2 SVGIG (reference sequence). For the CDR3, the DNA is TGTGCCTGGAGTGTAAGCCCGGGAGTGGAGACCCAGTACTTC. This gives the protein CAWSVSPGVETQYF.

This clonotype was detected once. The chain employs TRBV7-9 and TRBJ2-5; possibly TRBD2 for D (6 bases). The CDR3 sequence is 18 residues long. CDR1 SEHNR and CDR2 FQNEAQ come from the germline V gene (reference sequence). V was shortened by 1 base and J by 2 bases, with 20 bases between the two germline ends. The CDR3 here is CASSLVRPEVGRQETQYF. CDR3 DNA: TGTGCCAGCAGCTTAGTCCGACCTGAAGTAGGGAGGCAAGAGACCCAGTACTTC.

In this sample, this clonotype turned up many times. The chain has TRBV24-1 and TRBJ2-3; 8 positions agree with TRBD1. From germline, CDR1 is KGHDR and CDR2 SFDVKD. The trim removed 3 bases at V and 6 bases at J, leaving 10 bases unmatched. This CDR3 contains 16 residues. The chain's CDR3 is CATSDPGGKGLDTQYF. The DNA of the CDR3 is TGTGCCACCAGTGATCCAGGGGGCAAAGGGTTGGATACGCAGTATTTT.

This clonotype was recorded once. A junction end diverges from the germline sequence, so it may reflect a read error. The chain uses TRBV6-4 and TRBJ2-1, with 11 bases fitting TRBD2. The germline CDR1 and CDR2 sequences are MRHNA and SNTAGT. The CDR3 is 16 amino acids. The CDR3 DNA reads as TGTGCCAGCAGTGACTTAACTAGCGGGGGTCGGGATGAGCAGCTCTTC. As protein: CASSDLTSGGRDEQLF.